The entry below gives a single TCR beta chain sequence along with its context. This clonotype occurred a few times. Its antigen remains unidentified. No base quality values were provided; no much bigger clone lies one nucleotide off. This specimen belongs to a study of T-cell memory formation after mild COVID-19 (dated by TCRdb to the early 2020s). For the study in its entirety: TCR sequence clusters from the two donors were largely donor specific. Longitudinal TCRalpha and TCRbeta repertoire sequencing tracked T-cell clones expanding and contracting after mild COVID-19 in a couple of donors. Two young, previously healthy adult volunteers, one female and one male, were included in the cohort. Overall results and qualifications from the work: The second-wave clones that peaked on day 37 were not confirmed to be SARS-CoV-2 specific. Some responding clones were found in pre-infection memory, which suggests that pre-existing cross-reactive memory T cells took part in the SARS-CoV-2 response. The study covered only a couple of mild cases, and larger cohorts including severe cases with pre-infection samples were considered necessary. Contracting CD4+ clones were found mainly in CM and EM memory subsets, while CD8+ clones were enriched in EMRA. Balanced CD4/CD8 phenotypes were observed for clones contracting from day 15 to 85, whereas a bias towards CD4+ was observed for a second wave of clones expanding from day 15 to 37.

The CDR3 spans 15 residues, from the cysteine through the phenylalanine. Kept here is only the CDR3 DNA, which spans 45 bases and is read in frame from base 1. Reading the germline V gene (reference sequence) gives CDR1 DFQATT and CDR2 SNEGSKA. V ends up 0 bases short and J 4 bases short, with an unmatched junction base count of 3. TCRdb names Illumina NovaSeq 6000 as the instrument used. Using 5'RACE with constant-segment primers, TCRalpha and TCRbeta cDNA libraries were constructed, with sample barcodes and unique molecular identifiers added in the process. RNA was extracted from every sample with Trizol reagent. Libraries were amplified in two PCR steps, with a second sample barcode and Illumina TruSeq adapters added in the second step. Sequencing of the libraries was done on an Illumina NovaSeq, producing 2 x 150 bp paired-end reads. Per the source publication's procedure: Reads were demultiplexed and collapsed into UMI-guided consensus sequences with migec v1.2.7. With mixcr v2.1.11, UMI consensuses were aligned to TRA and TRB V and J templates and assembled into clonotypes. A clonotype was counted as expanded or contracted only if both edgeR and NoisET called the change significant, with noise models trained on biological replicates. For edgeR calls, a false discovery rate-adjusted p below 0.01 and a log2 fold-change threshold of 1 were applied. As an exploratory analysis of dynamics, PCA with hierarchical clustering was applied to max-normalized trajectories of the 1000 most abundant clonotypes. Separately sequenced CD4+ and CD8+ repertoires were used to assign a CD4 or CD8 phenotype to each responding clone. TCRdb trimmed public reads at Q25 via fastp, called clones via MiXCR and kept in-frame beta chains. A single entry per CDR3 protein holds the most common genes and DNA from its merged rows. In this record, the V and J calls reflect TCRdb's handling and not the investigators' own analysis. The sample table records 450,000 to 700,000 distinct CDR3 sequences; more than 15% of these occur just once. Jointly, the top ten make up more than 10% of the sample.

PBMCs were isolated by Ficoll-Paque density gradient centrifugation. This sequence uses TRBV20-1 and TRBJ2-1; the junction holds 10 bases that match TRBD2. The sequence was obtained from an adult woman who had mild COVID-19 (a few samples of this study predate the infection). The sample titles of this study are shuffled in the database, so cell type and time point are left out; the donor was told from shared clones. The sequencing input was PBMCs or a T cell subset sorted from them (not recorded which). The DNA sequence reads TGCAGTGCTAGAGAAAGAGCGGGAGGGTACAATGAGCAGTTCTTC. Translated, it gives CSARERAGGYNEQFF.